The 25 T cell receptor beta chains listed next were all sequenced from one sample in a study of Graves' ophthalmopathy and Graves' hyperthyroidism (dated 2018 in TCRdb). The sample was run on an Illumina HiSeq 2000. For repertoire sequencing, TCR beta CDR3 regions were amplified from RNA transcripts. A first-round RT-PCR used HTBI primers with the Qiagen OneStep RT-PCR kit, followed by a second-round multiplex PCR, size selection and purification. Using fastp at Q25 and MiXCR, TCRdb reprocessed the public reads and kept productive beta chains. Identical CDR3 protein sequences are pooled into one entry, listed with their most common genes and DNA. The sample table lists some 390,000 distinct CDR3 sequences, about 16% of them with a count of one. The ten top clones hold roughly 1.5% of the sample. Sequencing was carried out using peripheral blood. The source is a woman aged 18-29 years with Graves' ophthalmopathy. Donor details come from another sample of the same person, matched by shared clones.

The table lists this clonotype with many counts. The rearrangement joins TRBV18 to TRBJ2-4; D possibly uses TRBD1 or TRBD2 (5 bases each). The CDR3 has 13 residues. Between the trimmed V and J ends, which lost 4 bases and 8 bases, there was a span of 12 bases. The germline V gene has CDR1 KGHSH and CDR2 LQKENI. The CDR3 coding sequence is TGTGCCAGCTCACGACTCATGGGGGACATTCAGTACTTC. Protein: CASSRLMGDIQYF.

This clonotype has at least ten counts. This chain uses TRBV6-1 with TRBJ2-7, with D possibly matching TRBD2 (5 bases). Per the germline V gene, CDR1 is MNHNS and CDR2 is SASEGT. The CDR3 length is 15 residues. Trimming took 1 base from V and 4 from J, leaving 14 bases between them. CDR3 loop: CASSEERRTPYEQYF. In DNA form, the CDR3 reads TGTGCCAGCAGTGAAGAGCGGCGGACCCCTTACGAGCAGTACTTC.

Many counts were recorded for this clonotype. The chain carries TRBV7-2 and TRBJ2-5; D is unclear. Germline CDR1 SGHTA, CDR2 FQGNSA. Trimming removed 3 bases from V and 5 bases from J, with 10 bases in between. The CDR3 length is 13 residues. The CDR3 bases are TGTGCCAGCAGCTTTGGACCGGATGAGACCCAGTACTTC. Its protein product is CASSFGPDETQYF.

This clonotype was seen at least ten times. The chain is built from TRBV27 and TRBJ2-5; D might be TRBD1 or TRBD2, each matching 6 bases. V gave up 5 bases and J gave up 1 base, with 20 bases separating them. This CDR3 region has 17 residues. The V gene's germline CDR1 is MNHEY and CDR2 SMNVEV (reference sequence). The CDR3 sequence: CASSPDGTGTLQETQYF. CDR3 sequence (DNA): TGTGCCAGCAGTCCCGACGGTACAGGGACTCTCCAAGAGACCCAGTACTTC.

The chain combines TRBV29-1 with TRBJ1-1; D perhaps matches TRBD1 (5 bases). This CDR3 spans 12 amino acids. Germline V gene data show CDR1 as SQVTM and CDR2 as ANQGSEA. The V gene lost 3 bases and the J gene lost 6 bases, with 11 bases spanning the gap. In nucleotides, the CDR3 is TGCAGCGTTGATAGGGGAGAGGCTGAAGCTTTCTTT. Translating it yields CSVDRGEAEAFF.

Ten or more counts support this clonotype. The chain employs TRBV28 and TRBJ1-1; no clear D gene. The V end was cut by 6 bases, the J end by 1 base, with 12 bases between. The CDR3 runs 14 residues. The V gene's germline CDR1 is MDHEN and CDR2 SYDVKM. This CDR3 reads CASRAELKNTEAFF. The CDR3 DNA follows: TGTGCCAGCAGGGCCGAACTCAAGAACACTGAAGCTTTCTTT. Full variable domain (missing parts from reference TRBV28 and TRBJ1-1): DVKVTQSSRYLVKRTGEKVFLECVQDMDHENMFWYRQDPGLGLRLIYFSYDVKMKEKGDIPEGYSVSREKKERFSLILESASTNQTSMYLCASRAELKNTEAFFGQGTRLTVV.

The CDR3 protein is CASRRQGSDGYTF. The CDR3 nucleotides read TGTGCCAGCAGACGACAGGGCTCGGATGGCTACACCTTC. The rearrangement links TRBV28 to TRBJ1-2, with 7 bases fitting TRBD1. Unmatched junction bases numbered 7, after V lost 6 bases and J lost 6 bases. Germline V lookup: CDR1 MDHEN, CDR2 SYDVKM. The CDR3 extends over 13 amino acids.

This clonotype appeared many times. V gene TRBV28 combines with J gene TRBJ1-5; 9 bases fit TRBD1. Germline V gene sequence: CDR1 MDHEN, CDR2 SYDVKM. The CDR3 is made up of 17 amino acids. V was pared by 4 bases and J by 0 bases, with 7 bases of the junction left unmatched. The CDR3 DNA follows: TGTGCCAGCAGTTCCGGGACAGGGAGGAATAGCAATCAGCCCCAGCATTTT. This codes for CASSSGTGRNSNQPQHF. The variable domain in full, with the rest retrieved from reference TRBV28 and TRBJ1-5, is DVKVTQSSRYLVKRTGEKVFLECVQDMDHENMFWYRQDPGLGLRLIYFSYDVKMKEKGDIPEGYSVSREKKERFSLILESASTNQTSMYLCASSSGTGRNSNQPQHFGDGTRLSIL.

V is TRBV20-1 and J is TRBJ2-5; D is unresolved. Germline CDR1 reads DFQATT; CDR2 reads SNEGSKA (reference sequence). The CDR3 spans 14 residues. V lost 2 bases to trimming and J lost 5 bases, with 15 bases between them. CDR3 DNA: TGCAGTGCTAGAAAACCAACACATGGGGAGACCCAGTACTTC. Protein product: CSARKPTHGETQYF.

This clonotype was seen at least ten times. The V gene is TRBV7-9, the J gene TRBJ2-7, with D perhaps given as TRBD1 or TRBD2 (5 bases each). The V end lost 2 bases, the J end lost 0 bases, and 11 bases lay between the germline ends. Germline V CDR1 and CDR2: SEHNR, FQNEAQ (reference sequence). The CDR3 spans 15 residues. As DNA, the CDR3 is TGTGCCAGCAGCTTAAAGGCCGGGACCTCCTACGAGCAGTACTTC. Its translation is CASSLKAGTSYEQYF.

This clonotype was observed many times. The chain has TRBV30 and TRBJ1-6; unclear D gene. The CDR3 totals 16 residues. Trimming stripped 3 bases from V and 7 bases from J, with 19 bases between. From germline, CDR1 is GTSNPN and CDR2 SVGIG (reference sequence). Here the CDR3 DNA reads TGTGCCTGGAGAGTTACGACCGAAAGTAGGAATTCACCCCTCCACTTT. It translates to CAWRVTTESRNSPLHF.

In this sample, this clonotype turned up many times. This chain joins TRBV7-9 and TRBJ2-5, with 10 bases that match TRBD1. V shed 4 bases, J shed 4 bases, and the junction held 9 bases outside the gene matches. CDR1 SEHNR and CDR2 FQNEAQ come from the germline V gene (reference sequence). CDR3 length: 16 residues. Written as DNA, the CDR3 is TGTGCCAGCAGCTCACCGGGACAGGGGCTAGGAGAGACCCAGTACTTC. Translated: CASSSPGQGLGETQYF.

The CDR3: CSASHALQGTTGELFF. The CDR3 region has the DNA TGCAGTGCCAGTCATGCACTACAGGGGACGACCGGGGAGCTGTTTTTT. This chain joins TRBV20-1 and TRBJ2-2; 7 bases agree with TRBD1. This CDR3 comprises 16 residues. V gave up 6 bases and J gave up 5 bases; unmatched junction bases: 15. The germline CDR1 and CDR2 sequences are DFQATT and SNEGSKA (reference sequence).

This clonotype was counted at least ten times. The V gene is TRBV30, the J gene TRBJ1-1; 9 bases are a match to TRBD1. Trimming cost V 3 bases and J 10 bases; bases outside gene matches: 9. This CDR3 region has 13 residues. Per germline, CDR1 GTSNPN and CDR2 SVGIG (reference sequence). The CDR3 region has the DNA TGTGCCTGGAGCATCGGACAGGGGCAGGGAGCTTTCTTT. The encoded protein is CAWSIGQGQGAFF.

Ten or more counts support this clonotype. The chain has TRBV6-5 and TRBJ2-2, with 15 positions matching TRBD2. After removal of 0 bases from V and 6 bases from J, the junction contained 2 bases not matched to a gene. There are 17 residues in the CDR3. From germline, CDR1 is MNHEY and CDR2 SVGAGI. CDR3 in DNA: TGTGCCAGCAGTTACTCCTGGACTAGCGGGAGGGCCGGGGAGCTGTTTTTT. Translating gives CASSYSWTSGRAGELFF.

This clonotype was detected many times. The rearrangement joins TRBV27 to TRBJ1-6; possible D gene TRBD1, 6 bases. Trimming stripped 2 bases from V and 8 bases from J, with 10 bases between. CDR1 and CDR2 from the germline V gene are MNHEY and SMNVEV (reference sequence). The CDR3 runs to 14 residues. CDR3 nucleotide sequence: TGTGCCAGCAGTTTAGGGGGGGCCTATTCACCCCTCCACTTT. This sequence encodes CASSLGGAYSPLHF.

This chain links TRBV4-1 with TRBJ1-1; D not certain. Germline-derived CDR1 and CDR2 are MGHRA and YSYEKL. V gave up 3 bases and J gave up 0 bases, with 11 bases separating them. The CDR3 has 15 amino acids. The CDR3 nucleotides are TGCGCCAGCAGCCAGGGAGAGTTAATGAACACTGAAGCTTTCTTT. Residues: CASSQGELMNTEAFF.

This clonotype was seen at least ten times. V and J are TRBV27 and TRBJ2-7, with TRBD2 matching over 11 bases. Germline V lookup: CDR1 MNHEY, CDR2 SMNVEV (reference sequence). With V trimmed by 0 bases and J by 6 bases, 4 bases remained unmatched. The CDR3 loop spans 15 amino acids. CDR3 DNA: TGTGCCAGCAGTTTATCGGGTAGCGGGAGGGCCGAGCAGTACTTC. Residues: CASSLSGSGRAEQYF.

This sequence joins TRBV30 and TRBJ1-1; D gene ambiguous. The CDR3 is 12 amino acids. CDR1 GTSNPN and CDR2 SVGIG come from the germline V gene (reference sequence). V dropped 0 bases and J dropped 4 bases, with 6 bases sitting between them. The CDR3 DNA reads TGTGCCTGGAGTGTACACGGCACTGAAGCTTTCTTT. This sequence encodes CAWSVHGTEAFF.

This chain uses TRBV7-3 with TRBJ1-1; D gene unclear. Between the trimmed V and J ends, which lost 5 bases and 0 bases, there was a span of 13 bases. CDR3 length: 15 amino acids. Germline V gene data show CDR1 as SGHTA and CDR2 as FQGTGA. The CDR3, as DNA: TGTGCCAGCAGCCTCCACAGCAACATGAACACTGAAGCTTTCTTT. Residues: CASSLHSNMNTEAFF.

The sample holds one count of this clonotype. The chain couples TRBV5-6 to TRBJ1-1; 8 bases align to TRBD1. CDR3 length equals 15 residues. Trimming took 1 base from V and 1 from J; bases not matched to a gene: 3. Germline assignment: CDR1 SGHDT and CDR2 YYEEEE. The CDR3 loop reads CASSLWDRPNTEAFF. CDR3 nucleotides: TGTGCCAGCAGCTTGTGGGACAGGCCGAACACTGAAGCTTTCTTT.

The chain recombines TRBV7-8 with TRBJ2-2; TRBD2 matches at 8 bases. In germline, CDR1 is SGHVS, CDR2 FQNEAQ. With V trimmed by 4 bases and J by 3 bases, 10 bases remained unmatched. The CDR3 contains 17 residues. The CDR3 DNA reads TGTGCCAGCAGCTCTTCCGGGGGGGCCTATCACACCGGGGAGCTGTTTTTT. Its translation: CASSSSGGAYHTGELFF.

This clonotype was observed at least ten times. The chain recombines TRBV24-1 with TRBJ1-5; D uncertain. This CDR3 comprises 15 residues. The ends were cut back, 4 bases at V and 0 bases at J, with 9 bases in the middle. Germline V gives CDR1 KGHDR, CDR2 SFDVKD. The CDR3 is CATSDQKYSNQPQHF. The CDR3 DNA reads TGTGCCACCAGTGACCAAAAATATAGCAATCAGCCCCAGCATTTT.

This clonotype has a count of ten or more. This CDR3 reads CASRTGPLRGQKELFF. DNA of the CDR3: TGCGCCAGCAGAACCGGACCGCTGCGGGGACAAAAGGAGCTGTTTTTT. The chain employs TRBV10-2 and TRBJ2-2; the D call may be TRBD1 or TRBD2 (6 bases each). The CDR3 sequence is 16 residues long. Germline-derived CDR1 and CDR2 are WSHSY and SAAADI. With 6 bases removed from V and 10 bases from J, the gap between germline ends came to 24 bases.

This clonotype occurred a few times. The rearrangement links TRBV6-1 to TRBJ2-7; D unclear. V dropped 0 bases and J dropped 0 bases, with 9 bases sitting between them. The CDR3 is 15 amino acids. Per germline, CDR1 MNHNS and CDR2 SASEGT. The CDR3 DNA follows: TGTGCCAGCAGTGAAGCGATCGGGTACTCCTACGAGCAGTACTTC. Its protein is CASSEAIGYSYEQYF.